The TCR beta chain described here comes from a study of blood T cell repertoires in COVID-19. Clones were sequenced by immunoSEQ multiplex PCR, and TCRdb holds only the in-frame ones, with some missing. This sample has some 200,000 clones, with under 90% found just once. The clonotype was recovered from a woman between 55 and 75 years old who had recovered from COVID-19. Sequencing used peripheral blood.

The chain's CDR3 is CASSARGEQYF. CDR3 nucleotides: TGTGCCAGCAGCGCGCGGGGCGAGCAGTACTTC. The chain joins TRBV3-1 (or the pseudogene TRBV3-2) to TRBJ2-7, with D tentatively TRBD2 (6 bases). CDR1 is LGHDT and CDR2 is YNNKEL in the germline V gene (reference sequence). The CDR3 spans 11 residues. V was clipped by 5 bases and J by 6 bases, with 8 bases between them.